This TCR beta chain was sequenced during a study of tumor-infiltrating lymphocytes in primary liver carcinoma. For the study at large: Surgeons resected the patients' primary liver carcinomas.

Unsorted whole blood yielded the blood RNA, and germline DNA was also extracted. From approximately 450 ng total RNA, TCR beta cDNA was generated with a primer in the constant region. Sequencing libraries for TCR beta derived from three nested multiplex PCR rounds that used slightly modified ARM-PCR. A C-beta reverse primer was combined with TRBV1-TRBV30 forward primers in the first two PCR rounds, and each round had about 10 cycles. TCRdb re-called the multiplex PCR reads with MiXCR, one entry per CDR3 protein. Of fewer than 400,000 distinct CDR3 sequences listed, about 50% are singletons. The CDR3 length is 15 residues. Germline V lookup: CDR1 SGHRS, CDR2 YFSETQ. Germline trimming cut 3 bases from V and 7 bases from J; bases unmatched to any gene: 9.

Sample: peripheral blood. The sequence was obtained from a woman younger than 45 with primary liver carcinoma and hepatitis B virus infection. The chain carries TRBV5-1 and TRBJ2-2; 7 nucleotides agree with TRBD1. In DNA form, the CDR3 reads TGCGCCAGCAGCTCACTCGGGCAGGGGGACGGGGAGCTGTTTTTT. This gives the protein CASSSLGQGDGELFF.